What follows describes a single TCR beta chain. The antigen is unknown. Germline values: CDR1 LGHNA, CDR2 YNFKEQ. J gave up 1 base and V 4 bases, and 3 bases lay outside the gene matches. The CDR3 length is 15 residues. Sequenced by immunoSEQ multiplex PCR; TCRdb stores in-frame clones only, minus some. The data show about 64,000 clones, with roughly nine tenths seen just once and roughly 13% held by the top ten. This sample was taken from a study of lymphopenia after photon versus proton radiotherapy. Overall study findings and caveats: Photon-treated patients lost naive T cells and TCR diversity; proton-treated stayed stable. Better survival with proton therapy was suggested as possible, not demonstrated. A bigger post-nadir fall in TCR diversity correlated inversely with survival time in deceased patients. After lymphocyte nadir, photon-treated repertoires showed oligoclonal expansion, especially CD8+ Temra.

This TCR was recovered from an elderly man with esophageal cancer. The starting material was peripheral blood, obtained from a patient treated with proton-based radiotherapy. The V and J genes are TRBV4-2 and TRBJ2-2; TRBD2 matches 7 bases. CDR3 coding DNA: TGTGCCAGCAGCCGACAGCGGGGGAACACCGGGGAGCTGTTTTTT. Its translation is CASSRQRGNTGELFF.